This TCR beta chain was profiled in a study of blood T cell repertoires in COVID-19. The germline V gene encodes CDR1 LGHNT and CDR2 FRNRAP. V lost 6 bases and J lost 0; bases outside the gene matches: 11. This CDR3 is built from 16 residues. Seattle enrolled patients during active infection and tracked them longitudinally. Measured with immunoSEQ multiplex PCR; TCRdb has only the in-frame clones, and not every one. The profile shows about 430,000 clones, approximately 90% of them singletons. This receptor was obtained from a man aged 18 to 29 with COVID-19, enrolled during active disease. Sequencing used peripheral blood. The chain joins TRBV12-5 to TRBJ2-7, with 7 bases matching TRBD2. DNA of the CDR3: TGTGCTAGTGGCCCGGGGTCTAGCGGCTTCTCCTACGAGCAGTACTTC. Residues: CASGPGSSGFSYEQYF. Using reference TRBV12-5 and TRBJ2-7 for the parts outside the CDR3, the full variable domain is DARVTQTPRHKVTEMGQEVTMRCQPILGHNTVFWYRQTMMQGLELLAYFRNRAPLDDSGMPKDRFSAEMPDATLATLKIQPSEPRDSAVYFCASGPGSSGFSYEQYFGPGTRLTVT.